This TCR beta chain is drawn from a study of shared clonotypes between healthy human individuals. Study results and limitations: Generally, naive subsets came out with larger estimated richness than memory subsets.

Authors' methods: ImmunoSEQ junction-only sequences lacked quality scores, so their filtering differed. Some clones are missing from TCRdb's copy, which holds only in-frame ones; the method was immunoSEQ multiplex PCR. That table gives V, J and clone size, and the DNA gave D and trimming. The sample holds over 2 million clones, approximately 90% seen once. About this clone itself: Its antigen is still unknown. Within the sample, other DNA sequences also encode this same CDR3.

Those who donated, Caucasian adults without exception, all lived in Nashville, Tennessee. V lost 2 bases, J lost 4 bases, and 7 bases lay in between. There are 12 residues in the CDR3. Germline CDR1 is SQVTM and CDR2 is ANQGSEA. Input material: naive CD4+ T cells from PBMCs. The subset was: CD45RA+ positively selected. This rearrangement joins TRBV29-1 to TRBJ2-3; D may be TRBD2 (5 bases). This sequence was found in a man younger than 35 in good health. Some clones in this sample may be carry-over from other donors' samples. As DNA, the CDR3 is TGCAGCGTTGAAACGGGGTCAGATACGCAGTATTTT. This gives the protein CSVETGSDTQYF.